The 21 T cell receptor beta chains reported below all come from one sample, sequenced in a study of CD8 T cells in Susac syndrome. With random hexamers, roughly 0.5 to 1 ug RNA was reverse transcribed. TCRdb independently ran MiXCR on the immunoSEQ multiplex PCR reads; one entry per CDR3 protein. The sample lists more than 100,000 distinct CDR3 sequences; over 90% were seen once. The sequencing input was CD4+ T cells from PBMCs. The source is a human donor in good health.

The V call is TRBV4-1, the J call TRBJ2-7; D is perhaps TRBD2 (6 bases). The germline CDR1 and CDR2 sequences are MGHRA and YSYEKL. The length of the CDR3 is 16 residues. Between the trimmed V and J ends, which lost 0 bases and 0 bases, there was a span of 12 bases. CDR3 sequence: CASSQDGGLVSYEQYF. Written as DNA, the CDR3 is TGCGCCAGCAGCCAAGATGGGGGACTGGTCTCCTACGAGCAGTACTTC.

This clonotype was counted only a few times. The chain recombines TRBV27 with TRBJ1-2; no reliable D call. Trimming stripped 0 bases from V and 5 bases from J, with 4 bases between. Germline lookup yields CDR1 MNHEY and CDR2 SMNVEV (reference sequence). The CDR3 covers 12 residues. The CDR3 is CASSLSGYGYTF. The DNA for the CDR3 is TGTGCCAGCAGTTTATCCGGTTATGGCTACACCTTC.

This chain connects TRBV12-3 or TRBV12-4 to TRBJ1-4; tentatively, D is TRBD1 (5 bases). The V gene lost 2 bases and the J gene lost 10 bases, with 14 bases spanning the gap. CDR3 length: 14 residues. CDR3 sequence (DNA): TGTGCCAGCAGTTTATGGGACGGCGGTGGAAAACTGTTTTTT. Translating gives CASSLWDGGGKLFF.

CDR3: CASSPQGISTDTQYF. CDR3 nucleotides: TGTGCCAGCAGTCCACAGGGGATTAGCACAGATACGCAGTATTTT. The chain has TRBV12-3 or TRBV12-4 and TRBJ2-3, with 7 bases matching TRBD1. This CDR3 is built from 15 residues. Trimming removed 5 bases from V and 0 bases from J; junction bases left unmatched: 5.

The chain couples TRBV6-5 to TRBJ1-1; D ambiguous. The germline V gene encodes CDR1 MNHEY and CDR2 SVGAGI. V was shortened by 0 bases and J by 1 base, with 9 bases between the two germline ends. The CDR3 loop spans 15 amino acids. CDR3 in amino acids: CASSYSIGKNTEAFF. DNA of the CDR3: TGTGCCAGCAGTTACTCGATAGGCAAGAACACTGAAGCTTTCTTT.

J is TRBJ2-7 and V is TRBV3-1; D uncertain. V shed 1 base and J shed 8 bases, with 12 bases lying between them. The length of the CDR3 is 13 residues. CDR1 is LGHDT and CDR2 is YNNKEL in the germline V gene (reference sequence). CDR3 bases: TGTGCCAGCAGCCAAGTGTCGGCAGCCCAGCAGTACTTC. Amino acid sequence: CASSQVSAAQQYF.

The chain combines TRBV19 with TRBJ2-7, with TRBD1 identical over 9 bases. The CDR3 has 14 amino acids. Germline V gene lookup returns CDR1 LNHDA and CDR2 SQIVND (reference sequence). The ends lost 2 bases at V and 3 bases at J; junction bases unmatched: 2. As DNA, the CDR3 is TGTGCCAGTAGTATACGGGGACAGGGCTACGAGCAGTACTTC. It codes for CASSIRGQGYEQYF.

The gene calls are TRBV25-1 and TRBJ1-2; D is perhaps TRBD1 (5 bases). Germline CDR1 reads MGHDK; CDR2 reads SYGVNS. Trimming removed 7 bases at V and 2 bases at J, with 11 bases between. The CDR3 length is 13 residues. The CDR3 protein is CASNHGGNYGYTF. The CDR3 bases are TGTGCCAGCAACCATGGGGGGAACTATGGCTACACCTTC.

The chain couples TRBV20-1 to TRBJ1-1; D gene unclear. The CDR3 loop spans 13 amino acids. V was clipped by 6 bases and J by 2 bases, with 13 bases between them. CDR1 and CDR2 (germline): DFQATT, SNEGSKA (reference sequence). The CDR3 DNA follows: TGCAGTGCCCGTCGGACGGGCAACACTGAAGCTTTCTTT. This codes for CSARRTGNTEAFF.

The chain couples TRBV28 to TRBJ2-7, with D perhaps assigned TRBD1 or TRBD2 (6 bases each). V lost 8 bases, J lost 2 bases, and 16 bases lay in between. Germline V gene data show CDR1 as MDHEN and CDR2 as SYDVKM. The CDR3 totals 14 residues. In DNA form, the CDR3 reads TGTGCCAGCCGGAGGGGGTTGCGGACCTACGAGCAGTACTTC. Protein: CASRRGLRTYEQYF.

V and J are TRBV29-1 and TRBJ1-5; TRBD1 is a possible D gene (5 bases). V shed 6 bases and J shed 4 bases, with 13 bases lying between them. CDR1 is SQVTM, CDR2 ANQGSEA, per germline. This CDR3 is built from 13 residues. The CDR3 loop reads CSVAGTFNQPQHF. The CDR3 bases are TGCAGCGTGGCAGGGACCTTTAATCAGCCCCAGCATTTT.

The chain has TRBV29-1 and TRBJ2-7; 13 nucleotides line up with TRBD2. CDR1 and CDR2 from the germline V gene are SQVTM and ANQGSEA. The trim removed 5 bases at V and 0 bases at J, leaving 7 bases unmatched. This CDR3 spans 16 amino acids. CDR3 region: CSVTGTSGTLSYEQYF. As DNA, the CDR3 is TGCAGCGTTACCGGGACTAGCGGGACTCTCTCCTACGAGCAGTACTTC.

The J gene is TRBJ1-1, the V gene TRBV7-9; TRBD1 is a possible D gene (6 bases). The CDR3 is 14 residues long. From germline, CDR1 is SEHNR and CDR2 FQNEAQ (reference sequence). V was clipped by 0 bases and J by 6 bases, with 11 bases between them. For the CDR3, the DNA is TGTGCCAGCAGCTTAGCGCCTCGGGGGCCTGAAGCTTTCTTT. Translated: CASSLAPRGPEAFF.

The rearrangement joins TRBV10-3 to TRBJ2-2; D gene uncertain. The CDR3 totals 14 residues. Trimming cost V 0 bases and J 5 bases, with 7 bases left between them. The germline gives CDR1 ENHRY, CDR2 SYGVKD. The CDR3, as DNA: TGTGCCATCAGTGAGTCTCTGGGGACCGGGGAGCTGTTTTTT. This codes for CAISESLGTGELFF.

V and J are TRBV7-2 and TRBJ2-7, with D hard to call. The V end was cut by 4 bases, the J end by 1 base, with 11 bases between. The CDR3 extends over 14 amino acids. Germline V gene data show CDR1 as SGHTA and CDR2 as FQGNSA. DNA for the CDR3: TGTGCCAGCAGCTCCTGGTATGAGTCCTACGAGCAGTACTTC. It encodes CASSSWYESYEQYF.

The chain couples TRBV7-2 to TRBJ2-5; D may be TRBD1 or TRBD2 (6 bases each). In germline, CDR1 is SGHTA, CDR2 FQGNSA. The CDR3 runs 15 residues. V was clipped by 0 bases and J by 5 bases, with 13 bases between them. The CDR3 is CASSLARRGVETQYF. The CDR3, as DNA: TGTGCCAGCAGCTTAGCGCGGAGGGGGGTTGAGACCCAGTACTTC.

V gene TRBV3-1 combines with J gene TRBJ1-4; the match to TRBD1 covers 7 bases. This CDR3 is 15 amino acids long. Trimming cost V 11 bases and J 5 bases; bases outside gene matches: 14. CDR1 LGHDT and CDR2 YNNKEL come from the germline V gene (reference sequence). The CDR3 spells CAVGTENLLNEKLFF. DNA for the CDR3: TGTGCCGTGGGGACAGAAAATTTACTCAATGAAAAACTGTTTTTT.

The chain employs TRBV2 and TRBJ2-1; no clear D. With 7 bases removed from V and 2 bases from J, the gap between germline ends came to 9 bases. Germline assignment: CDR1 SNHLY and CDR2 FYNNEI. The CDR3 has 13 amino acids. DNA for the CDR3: TGTGCCAGCATGGCCCGAACCTACAATGAGCAGTTCTTC. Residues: CASMARTYNEQFF. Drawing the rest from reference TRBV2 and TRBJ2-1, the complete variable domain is EPEVTQTPSHQVTQMGQEVILRCVPISNHLYFYWYRQILGQKVEFLVSFYNNEISEKSEIFDDQFSVERPDGSNFTLKIRSTKLEDSAMYFCASMARTYNEQFFGPGTRLTVL.

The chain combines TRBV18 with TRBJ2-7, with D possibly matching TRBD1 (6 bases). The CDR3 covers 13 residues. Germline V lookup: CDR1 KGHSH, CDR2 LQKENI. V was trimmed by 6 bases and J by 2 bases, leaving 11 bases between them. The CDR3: CASSQDSTYEQYF. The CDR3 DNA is TGTGCCAGCTCCCAGGACAGCACCTACGAGCAGTACTTC.

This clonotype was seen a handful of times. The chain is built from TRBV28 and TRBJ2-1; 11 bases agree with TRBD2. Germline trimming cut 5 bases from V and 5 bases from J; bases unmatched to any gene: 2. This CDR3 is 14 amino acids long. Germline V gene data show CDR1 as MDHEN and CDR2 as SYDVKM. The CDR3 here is CASSGTSGNNEQFF. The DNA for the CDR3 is TGTGCCAGCAGTGGGACTAGCGGAAACAATGAGCAGTTCTTC. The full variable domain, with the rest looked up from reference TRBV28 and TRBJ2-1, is DVKVTQSSRYLVKRTGEKVFLECVQDMDHENMFWYRQDPGLGLRLIYFSYDVKMKEKGDIPEGYSVSREKKERFSLILESASTNQTSMYLCASSGTSGNNEQFFGPGTRLTVL.

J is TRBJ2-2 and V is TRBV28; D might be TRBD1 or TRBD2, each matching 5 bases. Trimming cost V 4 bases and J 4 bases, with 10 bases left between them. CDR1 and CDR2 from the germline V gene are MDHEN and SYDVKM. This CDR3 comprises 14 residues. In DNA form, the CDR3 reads TGTGCCAGCAGTTGGGACCCAATCACCGGGGAGCTGTTTTTT. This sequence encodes CASSWDPITGELFF.